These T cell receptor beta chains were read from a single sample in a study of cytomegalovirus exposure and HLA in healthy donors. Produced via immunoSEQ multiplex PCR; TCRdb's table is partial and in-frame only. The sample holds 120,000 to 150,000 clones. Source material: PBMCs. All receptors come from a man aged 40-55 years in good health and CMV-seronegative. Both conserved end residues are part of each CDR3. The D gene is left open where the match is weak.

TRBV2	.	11	CASKSEETQYF
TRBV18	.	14	CASSPSTLNTEAFF
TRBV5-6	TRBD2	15	CASSFPSGNPYEQYF
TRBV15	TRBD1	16	CATSRGDRRPNYGYTF
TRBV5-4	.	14	CASEGTAGANVLTF
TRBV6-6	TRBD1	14	CASTSGQGSEKLFF
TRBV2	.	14	CASSVRQGGAEAFF
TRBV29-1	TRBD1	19	CSVEDRTGYRLGGTGELFF
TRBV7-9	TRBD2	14	CASSLAAGDHEQFF
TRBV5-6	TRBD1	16	CASSWEQGPTYNEQFF
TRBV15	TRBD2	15	CATSTREGIKEEQYF
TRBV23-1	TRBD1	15	CASSQTGGAGNTIYF
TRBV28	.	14	CASSLWGPQETQYF
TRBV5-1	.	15	CASSYGGANTGELFF
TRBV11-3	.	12	CASSSDSYTQYF
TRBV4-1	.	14	CASSPDMPDYEQYF
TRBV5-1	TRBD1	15	CASSPTGGSYNEQFF
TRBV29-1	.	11	CSVGQADTQYF
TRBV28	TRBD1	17	CASSLPLTGSEDSPLHF
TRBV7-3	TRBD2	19	CASSLPGLAGGFSYNEQFF
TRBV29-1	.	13	CSVESAGGYGYTF
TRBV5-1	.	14	CASSKGGVSGEQYF
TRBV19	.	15	CASSIVGVNKNIQYF
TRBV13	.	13	CASSFPSGSEQYF
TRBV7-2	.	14	CASSLTGPSREQYF
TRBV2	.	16	CASSGVTSAHGEPQHF
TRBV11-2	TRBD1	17	CASSLGRTGGAYYGYTF
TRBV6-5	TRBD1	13	CASSYSYGTAATF
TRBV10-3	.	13	CAHRTPNTGELFF
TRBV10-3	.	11	CAIKGGAEAFF
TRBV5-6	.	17	CASSLSTHRDITGELFF
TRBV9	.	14	CASSGGGPLETQYF
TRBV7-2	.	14	CASSLARQASEQYF
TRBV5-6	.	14	CASSLGTNSYEQYF
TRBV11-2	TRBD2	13	CASSPSTSSAQYF
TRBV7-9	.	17	CASSWTAVGSYNSPLHF
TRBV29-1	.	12	CSADLGNYGYTF
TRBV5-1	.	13	CASSLGLGYGYTF
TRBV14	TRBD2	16	CASSQLRTSGVDTQYF
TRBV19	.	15	CASSIVRQYNQPQHF
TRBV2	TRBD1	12	CASIRQGEKLFF
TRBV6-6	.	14	CASSYMGTGEKLFF
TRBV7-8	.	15	CASRGRGGFGTEAFF
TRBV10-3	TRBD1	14	CAISGTGANQPQHF
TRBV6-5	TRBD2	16	CASSYAGGPIDNEQFF
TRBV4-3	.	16	CASSQDRAGSNQPQHF
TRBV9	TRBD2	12	CASSSSGDTQYF
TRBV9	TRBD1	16	CASSSGGTGLRLEQFF
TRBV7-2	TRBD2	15	CASTEGLAVGGEQFF
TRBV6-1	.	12	CATITSRGTQYF
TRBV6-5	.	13	CASSNRGDTEAFF
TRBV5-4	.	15	CASSLAGSQSYEQYF